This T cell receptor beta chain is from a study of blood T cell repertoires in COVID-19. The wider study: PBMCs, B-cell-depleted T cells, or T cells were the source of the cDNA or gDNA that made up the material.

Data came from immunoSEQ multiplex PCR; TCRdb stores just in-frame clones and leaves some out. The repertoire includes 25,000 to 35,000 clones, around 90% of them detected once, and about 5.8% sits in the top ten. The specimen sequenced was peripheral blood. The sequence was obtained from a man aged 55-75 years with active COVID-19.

The CDR3 bases are TGTGCCAGCAGCGCCAGACTAGCGGGGGGCCAAGAGACCCAGTACTTC. Amino acids: CASSARLAGGQETQYF. The V and J genes are TRBV7-6 and TRBJ2-5, with 13 bases lining up with TRBD2. CDR1 and CDR2 from the germline V gene are SGHVS and FNYEAQ. J was trimmed by 1 base and V by 5 bases; bases with no gene match: 4. The CDR3 is 16 residues long.